The rows below give T cell receptor beta chains drawn from one sample of a study of T cells in Graves' hyperthyroidism and ophthalmopathy. TCRdb independently ran MiXCR on the multiplex PCR reads; one entry per CDR3 protein. Seen here are 400,000 to 500,000 distinct CDR3 sequences, about 15% observed once, and the top ten hold approximately 13%. Sequenced: blood. These receptors were collected from a man aged 18 to 29 with Graves' ophthalmopathy. Each CDR3 is given with its conserved first and last residue. A D gene is named only where the DNA matches it firmly. Part of the rows lack a size; the others show once, few, many or a class for expanded clones.

NA,TRBV19,TRBJ2-5,NA,CASSPDAIPRETQYF,TGTGCCAGTAGTCCTGACGCAATACCTAGGGAGACCCAGTACTTC
NA,TRBV7-6,TRBJ2-1,many,CASSLARGGTPTFSDEQFF,TGTGCCAGCAGCTTAGCGAGGGGGGGGACCCCGACCTTCTCGGATGAGCAGTTCTTC
NA,TRBV7-7,TRBJ2-1,NA,CASSLSENNEQFF,TGTGCTAGCAGCTTATCAGAGAACAATGAGCAGTTCTTC
NA,TRBV6-2/TRBV6-3,TRBJ2-5,many,CASSPPGFQETQYF,TGTGCCAGCAGTCCGCCGGGATTCCAAGAGACCCAGTACTTC
TRBD2,TRBV6-4,TRBJ2-2,NA,CASSGLAGANTGELFF,TGTGCCAGCAGTGGACTAGCGGGAGCGAACACCGGGGAGCTGTTTTTT
NA,TRBV20-1,TRBJ2-1,many,CSASRDTDPNEQFF,TGCAGTGCTAGCCGGGACACGGACCCCAATGAGCAGTTCTTC
NA,TRBV15,TRBJ2-5,many,CATSSQGETQYF,TGTGCCACCAGCAGCCAGGGGGAGACCCAGTACTTC
NA,TRBV12-3/TRBV12-4,TRBJ2-1,many,CASSFSLNSYNEQFF,TGTGCCAGCAGTTTCTCCCTAAACTCCTACAATGAGCAGTTCTTC
TRBD2,TRBV9,TRBJ2-7,many,CASSVGLAVYEQYF,TGTGCCAGCAGCGTAGGTCTAGCGGTCTACGAGCAGTACTTC
TRBD2,TRBV9,TRBJ2-5,few,CASSERTSGETQYF,TGTGCCAGCAGTGAAAGGACTAGCGGCGAGACCCAGTACTTC
NA,TRBV3-1,TRBJ1-1,many,CASRQGLNTEAFF,TGTGCCAGCAGACAGGGTTTGAACACTGAAGCTTTCTTT
TRBD1,TRBV20-1,TRBJ1-1,many,CSARPGAGGTEAFF,TGCAGTGCTAGACCGGGGGCAGGGGGCACTGAAGCTTTCTTT
NA,TRBV2,TRBJ1-5,many,CASSPERNQPQHF,TGTGCCAGCTCCCCCGAACGAAATCAGCCCCAGCATTTT
TRBD2,TRBV12-3/TRBV12-4,TRBJ2-3,NA,CASSFVGLAADTQYF,TGTGCCAGCAGTTTTGTGGGACTAGCGGCAGATACGCAGTATTTT
TRBD2,TRBV7-8,TRBJ2-1,many,CASSYKREPYNEQFF,TGTGCCAGCAGCTATAAGCGGGAACCCTACAATGAGCAGTTCTTC
NA,TRBV14,TRBJ2-3,NA,CASSQVLDPSTDTQYF,TGTGCCAGCAGCCAAGTCCTAGACCCTAGCACAGATACGCAGTATTTT
TRBD1,TRBV6-2/TRBV6-3,TRBJ2-2,few,CASSNPGRQGSNTGELFF,TGTGCCAGCAGCAACCCCGGGCGACAGGGGTCGAACACCGGGGAGCTGTTTTTT
NA,TRBV6-1,TRBJ1-2,NA,CASSEAGRSYGYTF,TGTGCCAGCAGTGAAGCGGGGCGGTCCTATGGCTACACCTTC
TRBD2,TRBV20-1,TRBJ2-1,many,CSARDWSSGNEQFF,TGCAGTGCTAGAGACTGGTCTAGCGGGAATGAGCAGTTCTTC
NA,TRBV11-3,TRBJ2-7,many,CASSFRVWYVAEQYF,TGTGCCAGCAGCTTCAGGGTATGGTATGTCGCCGAGCAGTACTTC
TRBD1,TRBV11-3,TRBJ2-5,many,CASRVRGQGETQYF,TGTGCCAGCAGGGTCAGGGGGCAAGGGGAGACCCAGTACTTC
NA,TRBV4-1,TRBJ1-1,many,CASSQDSYLLGTEAFF,TGCGCCAGCAGCCAAGATAGTTACCTTCTTGGCACTGAAGCTTTCTTT
TRBD1,TRBV7-2,TRBJ1-5,few,CASSLGYRGHNQPQHF,TGTGCCAGCAGCTTAGGCTACAGGGGGCACAATCAGCCCCAGCATTTT
TRBD2,TRBV27,TRBJ2-1,NA,CASRGGLAYNEQFF,TGTGCCAGCAGGGGGGGACTAGCCTACAATGAGCAGTTCTTC
TRBD1,TRBV6-1,TRBJ1-5,many,CASSSSGTGEDQPQHF,TGTGCCAGCAGTTCGTCGGGGACAGGGGAGGATCAGCCCCAGCATTTT
NA,TRBV7-9,TRBJ2-3,many,CASSLGVPTDTQYF,TGTGCCAGCAGCTTAGGGGTCCCCACAGATACGCAGTATTTT
TRBD1,TRBV27,TRBJ1-2,many,CATSPSRTGGSYGYTF,TGTGCCACCAGCCCCTCGAGGACAGGGGGCTCCTATGGCTACACCTTC
TRBD2,TRBV4-2,TRBJ2-2,few,CASSQDLVGLAGWGELFF,TGTGCCAGCAGCCAAGATCTTGTGGGACTAGCGGGGTGGGGGGAGCTGTTTTTT
TRBD1,TRBV5-4,TRBJ1-1,NA,CASSLPSQGLGTEAFF,TGTGCCAGCAGCTTGCCCTCACAGGGGTTGGGCACTGAAGCTTTCTTT
NA,TRBV18,TRBJ1-4,many,CASSRSGTYGEKLFF,TGTGCCAGCTCACGCTCCGGGACATATGGTGAAAAACTGTTTTTT
NA,TRBV4-2,TRBJ1-1,many,CASSRRGETEAFF,TGTGCCAGCAGCCGGAGGGGGGAGACTGAAGCTTTCTTT
NA,TRBV12-3/TRBV12-4,TRBJ2-4,many,CASSTSPRDIQYF,TGTGCCAGCAGTACAAGTCCCCGGGACATTCAGTACTTC
TRBD2,TRBV27,TRBJ2-7,many,CASSLTGTSGSYEQYF,TGTGCCAGCAGTTTAACCGGGACTAGCGGTTCCTACGAGCAGTACTTC
TRBD1,TRBV11-2,TRBJ2-6,many,CASSPYRDRTSILTF,TGTGCCAGCAGCCCATACCGGGACAGGACCAGCATCCTGACTTTC
TRBD1,TRBV7-9,TRBJ1-4,NA,CASSSDMRGGAGNEKLFF,TGTGCCAGCAGCTCCGATATGCGAGGGGGCGCGGGGAATGAAAAACTGTTTTTT
NA,TRBV6-1,TRBJ2-7,many,CASSELLGLTSYEQYF,TGTGCCAGCAGTGAACTCTTGGGACTGACCTCCTACGAGCAGTACTTC
TRBD1,TRBV7-8,TRBJ1-5,few,CASSLDRGSNQPQHF,TGTGCCAGCAGCTTAGACAGGGGGAGCAATCAGCCCCAGCATTTT
NA,TRBV29-1,TRBJ2-5,few,CSVAGPGQRTQYF,TGCAGCGTCGCGGGTCCGGGGCAAAGGACCCAGTACTTC
TRBD2,TRBV7-9,TRBJ2-1,NA,CASSIRTSGGANEQFF,TGTGCCAGCAGCATCCGGACTAGCGGGGGGGCGAATGAGCAGTTCTTC
TRBD2,TRBV4-2,TRBJ2-5,NA,CAGSQVVAGGGWHQETQYF,TGTGCCGGCAGCCAAGTCGTGGCGGGGGGCGGTTGGCACCAAGAGACCCAGTACTTC
TRBD1,TRBV15,TRBJ2-1,many,CATSGTYGTGDYNEQFF,TGTGCCACCAGCGGAACTTACGGGACAGGGGACTACAATGAGCAGTTCTTC
NA,TRBV2,TRBJ1-5,many,CASSVSEYSNQPQHF,TGTGCCAGCAGCGTCAGTGAGTATAGCAATCAGCCCCAGCATTTT
NA,TRBV24-1,TRBJ2-5,NA,CATSDLTGIQETQYF,TGTGCCACCAGTGATTTGACAGGTATCCAAGAGACCCAGTACTTC
NA,TRBV18,TRBJ2-2,many,CASSPPKDTGELFF,TGTGCCAGCTCACCACCGAAGGACACCGGGGAGCTGTTTTTT
TRBD1,TRBV24-1,TRBJ2-5,many,CATSGPGGRLQETQYF,TGTGCCACCAGTGGCCCAGGGGGCCGTCTACAAGAGACCCAGTACTTC
TRBD2,TRBV4-1,TRBJ2-2,NA,CASHLSGGTGGLFF,TGCGCCAGCCACCTCAGCGGGGGTACCGGGGGGCTGTTTTTT
NA,TRBV20-1,TRBJ2-7,many,CSVDRGAYEQYF,TGCAGTGTCGACCGGGGGGCGTACGAGCAGTACTTC
NA,TRBV7-2,TRBJ1-4,few,CASSLGVVNEKLFF,TGTGCCAGCAGCTTAGGTGTGGTTAATGAAAAACTGTTTTTT
TRBD2,TRBV7-9,TRBJ2-1,many,CASSRSGSLHEQFF,TGTGCCAGCAGCCGTAGCGGGAGTCTACATGAGCAGTTCTTC
NA,TRBV7-8,TRBJ1-2,many,CASSSFGAGPYGYTF,TGTGCCAGCAGCTCGTTTGGGGCAGGGCCCTATGGCTACACCTTC
NA,TRBV11-3,TRBJ2-6,many,CASSSASGANVLTF,TGTGCCAGCAGCTCAGCCTCTGGGGCCAACGTCCTGACTTTC
NA,TRBV20-1,TRBJ2-4,many,CSARDGKNIQYF,TGCAGTGCTAGAGATGGCAAAAACATTCAGTACTTC
NA,TRBV19,TRBJ1-3,few,CASSIGRHTGNTIYF,TGTGCCAGTAGTATAGGGCGGCATACTGGAAACACCATATATTTT
NA,TRBV10-3,TRBJ2-3,many,CAISGSTDTQYF,TGTGCCATCAGTGGATCGACAGATACGCAGTATTTT
NA,TRBV30,TRBJ1-1,many,CAWSRGMNTEAFF,TGTGCCTGGTCCAGAGGTATGAACACTGAAGCTTTCTTT
NA,TRBV20-1,TRBJ2-4,many,CSAREGWEGPKNIQYF,TGCAGTGCTAGGGAGGGTTGGGAAGGGCCCAAAAACATTCAGTACTTC
NA,TRBV6-1,TRBJ1-1,few,CASSEASRTEAFF,TGTGCCAGCAGTGAAGCTTCGCGTACTGAAGCTTTCTTT
NA,TRBV20-1,TRBJ2-2,many,CSARDRATGELFF,TGCAGTGCTAGGGACAGAGCCACCGGGGAGCTGTTTTTT
TRBD1,TRBV30,TRBJ1-5,many,CASPPRTGEQPQHF,TGTGCCTCCCCTCCTAGGACAGGGGAGCAGCCCCAGCATTTT
NA,TRBV7-7,TRBJ2-7,few,CARQPGHFLYEQYF,TGTGCTCGACAGCCGGGACATTTCCTCTACGAGCAGTACTTC